This T cell receptor (beta chain) was observed in a study of blood T cell repertoires in COVID-19. About the study: The United States, Italy and Spain were the sources of the acute and convalescent COVID-19 samples. The cDNA or gDNA used as material had been derived from T cells, B-cell-depleted T cells, or PBMCs.

In the original workflow: The authors estimated nucleated cell counts from reference gene primer amplification. TCRdb's copy holds only in-frame clones and misses some; the assay was immunoSEQ multiplex PCR. The D gene and trimming were derived from the DNA, and the V and J assignments and clone size from that table. Altogether over 350,000 clones are present, roughly 89% being singletons, with the ten largest covering over 1.3%. This CDR3 is built from 14 residues. Germline lookup yields CDR1 MNHEY and CDR2 SVGAGI. V was clipped by 2 bases and J by 9 bases; unmatched bases: 6. The J gene is TRBJ2-1, the V gene TRBV6-5, with 8 bases matching TRBD1. The sequenced sample was peripheral blood. The source of this sequence is a woman younger than 45 with active or convalescent COVID-19. CDR3 DNA sequence: TGTGCCAGCAGTTACGGACAGGGTATAATTGAGCAGTTCTTC. Translated, it gives CASSYGQGIIEQFF.